The rows below give T cell receptor beta chains drawn from one sample of a study of OX40 agonist ivuxolimab in advanced cancers. Method: immunoSEQ multiplex PCR; TCRdb's copy keeps in-frame clones and lacks some. The data contain 65,000 to 75,000 clones, 85% of them seen just once; the ten biggest clones take up around 2%. The sample consisted of CD4+ or CD8+ T cells sorted from blood, taken in a trial of the OX40 agonist ivuxolimab. These receptor sequences come from an adult with an advanced solid tumor such as melanoma, head and neck, liver or kidney cancer. Both conserved end residues are part of each CDR3. D genes are given only for firm matches. Size values are once, few and many counts, or a class for expanded clones, and some rows have none.

j_gene	abundance	v_gene	d_gene	len	CDR3nt	CDR3aa
TRBJ1-2	.	TRBV5-1	.	13	TGCGCCAGCAGCTGGGGGACGGCTGCAGGCTACACCTTC	CASSWGTAAGYTF
TRBJ2-1	.	TRBV20-1	.	11	TGCAGTGCATCACAAGGCAGGTCGACCTTCTTC	CSASQGRSTFF
TRBJ2-3	.	TRBV18	.	15	TGTGCCAGCTCACCCCCTAGCGAAAGAACAGATACGCAGTATTTT	CASSPPSERTDTQYF
TRBJ2-3	.	TRBV5-1	.	16	TGCGCCAGCAGCTTGATTGCGGGATCTAGCACAGATACGCAGTATTTT	CASSLIAGSSTDTQYF
TRBJ2-7	once	TRBV18	TRBD2	14	TGTGCCAGCTCAACGAGCGGGAGTATAGACGGGCAGTACTTC	CASSTSGSIDGQYF
TRBJ2-7	.	TRBV27	.	13	TGTGCCAGCCCGAGAAACCCCCTCTACGAGCAGTACTTC	CASPRNPLYEQYF
TRBJ1-1	.	TRBV6-5	.	15	TGTGCCAGCAGTTACCGCGGACTCAAGAACACTGAAGCTTTCTTT	CASSYRGLKNTEAFF
TRBJ2-1	.	TRBV7-9	.	13	TGTGCCAGCAGCATTCGGGGGGCGAATGAGCAGTTCTTC	CASSIRGANEQFF
TRBJ2-5	.	TRBV30	TRBD2	15	TGTGCCTGGAGTTTAGCGGGGGGAGGCGGGGAGACCCAGTACTTC	CAWSLAGGGGETQYF
TRBJ2-3	.	TRBV28	TRBD2	16	TGTGCCAGCAGTAGAACTAGCGGGAGTAGGGCAGATACGCAGTATTTT	CASSRTSGSRADTQYF
TRBJ2-3	.	TRBV5-1	TRBD1	15	TGCGCCAGCAGCCCCGGGACAGATAGCACAGATACGCAGTATTTT	CASSPGTDSTDTQYF
TRBJ1-3	.	TRBV2	.	14	TGTGCCAGCAGCGACAGCTCACCTGGAAACACCATATATTTT	CASSDSSPGNTIYF
TRBJ2-7	.	TRBV4-1	.	15	TGCGCCAGCAGCCCGACAGGTGTAACCCCTTATGAGCAGTACTTC	CASSPTGVTPYEQYF
TRBJ2-7	.	TRBV7-6	.	13	TGTGCCAGCAGCTTATGGGGTAGCCACGAGCAGTACTTC	CASSLWGSHEQYF
TRBJ1-4	.	TRBV27	.	16	TGTGCCAGCTCAACCAACCAGGGACGCCTTAATGAAAAACTGTTTTTT	CASSTNQGRLNEKLFF
TRBJ2-7	.	TRBV7-2	.	14	TGTGCCAGCAGCCTCGACTCATACTCCTACGAGCAGTACTTC	CASSLDSYSYEQYF
TRBJ2-6	.	TRBV7-8	.	15	TGTGCCAGCAGCTTGCCAGGCTCTGGGGCCAACGTCCTGACTTTC	CASSLPGSGANVLTF
TRBJ2-5	.	TRBV29-1	TRBD1	14	TGCAGCGTTGAAGGCTACAGGGGGAGGGAGACCCAGTACTTC	CSVEGYRGRETQYF
TRBJ2-2	.	TRBV5-1	TRBD2	16	TGCGCCAGCAGCTTGGGCCCCGGGACTAGCGTCGGGGAGCTGTTTTTT	CASSLGPGTSVGELFF
TRBJ2-5	.	TRBV5-1	.	16	TGCGCCAGCAGCTTGGCACCCCAAGGCAGGGCTGAGACCCAGTACTTC	CASSLAPQGRAETQYF
TRBJ1-2	.	TRBV7-2	.	13	TGTGCCAGCAGCATCGACAGGCAGTATGGCTACACCTTC	CASSIDRQYGYTF
TRBJ1-1	once	TRBV9	.	15	TGTGCCAGCAGCTCGGGCTTGGGCCAAAACACTGAAGCTTTCTTT	CASSSGLGQNTEAFF
TRBJ2-2	.	TRBV7-6	.	16	TGTGCCAGCAGCTTAGGTCCAGTTACGAACACCGGGGAGCTGTTTTTT	CASSLGPVTNTGELFF
TRBJ1-6	once	TRBV30	.	14	TGTGCCTGGAGCCCTAAGGGGCAGGGATCACCCCTCCACTTT	CAWSPKGQGSPLHF
TRBJ2-7	.	TRBV5-1	.	14	TGCGCCAGCAGCTTGGCGGGCAGGGAGGACGAGCAGTACTTC	CASSLAGREDEQYF
TRBJ1-2	.	TRBV11-2	TRBD1	15	TGTGCCAGCAGTGCTAACACACAGGGGGCTGGTGGCTACACCTTC	CASSANTQGAGGYTF
TRBJ1-1	once	TRBV28	.	12	TGTGCCGCTGGGGGGCTGAACACTGAAGCTTTCTTT	CAAGGLNTEAFF
TRBJ2-5	.	TRBV7-2	.	14	TGTGCCAGCAGCCCTAGACTAGTTCAAGAGACCCAGTACTTC	CASSPRLVQETQYF
TRBJ2-3	.	TRBV5-1	.	18	TGCGCCAGCAGCCGATCATCGGGCGGAACGGCAGGCACAGATACGCAGTATTTT	CASSRSSGGTAGTDTQYF
TRBJ1-1	.	TRBV10-3	.	13	TGTGCCATCAGTGAACCTGTGAACACTGAAGCTTTCTTT	CAISEPVNTEAFF
TRBJ1-5	few	TRBV19	TRBD1	15	TGTGCCAGTAGTACCGGACAGGTCTTTAATCAGCCCCAGCATTTT	CASSTGQVFNQPQHF
TRBJ1-1	once	TRBV25-1	.	11	TGTGCCAGCAGGGAGAACACTGAAGCTTTCTTT	CASRENTEAFF
TRBJ1-1	.	TRBV11-2	.	13	TGTGCCAGCAGCTTAGCGGGGAACTATGAAGCTTTCTTT	CASSLAGNYEAFF
TRBJ2-3	once	TRBV25-1	TRBD2	16	TGTGCCAGCAGTGCCTTTGCGGGGAGGGGCGCAGATACGCAGTATTTT	CASSAFAGRGADTQYF
TRBJ1-3	once	TRBV5-4	.	15	TGTGCCAGCAGCGGGGGACGGCTCTCTGGAAACACCATATATTTT	CASSGGRLSGNTIYF
TRBJ1-4	.	TRBV7-9	.	13	TGTGCCAGCAGCCGGATAACTAATGAAAAACTGTTTTTT	CASSRITNEKLFF
TRBJ2-1	.	TRBV5-8	.	17	TGTGCCAGCAGCTTCCATACCTCAGGGCAGTCCTACAATGAGCAGTTCTTC	CASSFHTSGQSYNEQFF
TRBJ2-1	once	TRBV5-5	TRBD1	15	TGTGCCAGCAGCTTTGACCCGGGACAGTACAATGAGCAGTTCTTC	CASSFDPGQYNEQFF
TRBJ2-7	.	TRBV30	TRBD1	15	TGTGCCTGGAGCCGGAACAGGGGGACCTCCTACGAGCAGTACTTC	CAWSRNRGTSYEQYF
TRBJ2-7	.	TRBV11-2	.	12	TGTGCCAGCAGCTTAGGCAGCTACGAGCAGTACTTC	CASSLGSYEQYF
TRBJ1-1	.	TRBV5-1	.	15	TGCGCCAGCAGCTTGGCCAGGGACATGAACACTGAAGCTTTCTTT	CASSLARDMNTEAFF
TRBJ2-5	.	TRBV5-4	TRBD1	13	TGTGCCAGCAGCCCGGGACAGCAAGAGACCCAGTACTTC	CASSPGQQETQYF
TRBJ1-6	.	TRBV9	.	14	TGTGCCAGCTCCCTGAGGGGCACTAATTCACCCCTCCACTTT	CASSLRGTNSPLHF
TRBJ1-5	.	TRBV7-9	.	15	TGTGCCAGCAGCTTATCGGCGGGTAGCAATCAGCCCCAGCATTTT	CASSLSAGSNQPQHF
TRBJ1-1	.	TRBV7-9	TRBD1	13	TGTGCCAGCACCGAGGGGGCGAACACTGAAGCTTTCTTT	CASTEGANTEAFF
TRBJ2-3	.	TRBV10-3	.	13	TGTGCCATCAGTGTGGACACAAGAGATACGCAGTATTTT	CAISVDTRDTQYF
TRBJ2-7	.	TRBV11-2	.	17	TGTGCCAGCAGCTTAGAGTACGGACAGACATTATCCTACGAGCAGTACTTC	CASSLEYGQTLSYEQYF
TRBJ1-4	.	TRBV27	TRBD1	15	TGTGCCAGCTCCCTTGACAGGGAAGGAAATGAAAAACTGTTTTTT	CASSLDREGNEKLFF